What follows describes a single TCR beta chain. Antigen specificity is unknown. The sample is drawn from a study of vaccination effects on CD4 cells after COVID-19. Study-wide background: A median of 72 days separated the second dose and sampling.

The table came from immunoSEQ multiplex PCR; TCRdb's copy has only in-frame clones and leaves some out. The sample holds around 16,000 clones; roughly 68% are singletons and the top ten take approximately 10%. Study outcomes and limitations: The study, lacking early post-infection timepoints, had few convalescent patients.

Expansion of antigen-specific CD4+ T cells with viral peptide pools was carried out by the ViraFEST assay before sequencing. Cells that had been cultured for less than eleven days were the source of isolated CD4+ T cells. Each participant received a vaccine that was either BNT162b2 or mRNA-1273, given as two doses. Fresh IL-2-containing medium replaced half the medium on days 3 and 7. V lost 4 bases and J 9 bases, leaving 25 bases between the germline ends. Per the germline V gene, CDR1 is LGHDT and CDR2 is YNNKEL (reference sequence). CDR3 size: 17 residues. The sequences come from CD4+ T cells from PBMCs cultured with SARS-CoV-2 spike peptides, collected after COVID-19 vaccination. The clonotype comes from a human donor who received a COVID-19 vaccine. The J gene is TRBJ2-1, the V gene TRBV3-1 (or the pseudogene TRBV3-2); D not resolved. CDR3 sequence: CASSPTMKNWRRSEQFF. The CDR3 DNA follows: TGTGCCAGCAGCCCTACCATGAAAAACTGGCGTCGAAGTGAGCAGTTCTTC.